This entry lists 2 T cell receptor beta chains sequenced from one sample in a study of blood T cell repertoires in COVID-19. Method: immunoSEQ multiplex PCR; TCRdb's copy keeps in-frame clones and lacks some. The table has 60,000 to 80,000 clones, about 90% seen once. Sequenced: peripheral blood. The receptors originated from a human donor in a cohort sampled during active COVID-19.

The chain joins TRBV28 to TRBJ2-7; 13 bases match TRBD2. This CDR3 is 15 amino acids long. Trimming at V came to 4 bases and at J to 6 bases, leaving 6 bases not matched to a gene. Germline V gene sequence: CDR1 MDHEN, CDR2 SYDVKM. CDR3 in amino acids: CASSSSGTSGIEQYF. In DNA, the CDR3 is TGTGCCAGCAGTTCATCCGGGACTAGCGGGATCGAGCAGTACTTC.

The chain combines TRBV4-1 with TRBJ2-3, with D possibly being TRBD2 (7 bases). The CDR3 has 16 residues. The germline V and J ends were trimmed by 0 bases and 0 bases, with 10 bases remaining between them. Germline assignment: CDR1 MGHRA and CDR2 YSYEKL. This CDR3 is CASSQDWGGSTDTQYF. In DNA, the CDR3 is TGCGCCAGCAGCCAAGACTGGGGGGGCAGCACAGATACGCAGTATTTT.